These 21 T cell receptor beta chains originate from one sample sequenced in a study of T cell responses to AZD1222 COVID-19 vaccine. The table came from immunoSEQ multiplex PCR; TCRdb's copy has only in-frame clones and leaves some out. The top ten clones hold approximately 0.64% of a sample with around 150,000 clones, around 94% of them seen once. The specimen was peripheral blood, collected on day 0 of AZD1222 vaccination. The receptor set was obtained from an adult in good health.

The chain links TRBV7-9 to TRBJ2-3; 10 bases are shared with TRBD1. The CDR3 totals 16 residues. The trim removed 3 bases at V and 2 bases at J, leaving 5 bases unmatched. Germline CDR1 and CDR2: SEHNR and FQNEAQ (reference sequence). In DNA, the CDR3 is TGTGCCAGCAGCTTTACCGGGACAGGGGACACAGATACGCAGTATTTT. This sequence encodes CASSFTGTGDTDTQYF.

The gene calls are TRBV13 and TRBJ1-1, with 9 bases that match TRBD1. Looked up from germline, CDR1 is PRHDT and CDR2 is FYEKMQ (reference sequence). Losses at the gene ends were 6 bases for V and 4 bases for J; bases not matched to a gene: 6. The CDR3 length is 14 residues. Written as DNA, the CDR3 is TGTGCCAGCAGTCTACGACAGGGGGGCACTGAAGCTTTCTTT. Translation: CASSLRQGGTEAFF.

This chain links TRBV6-1 with TRBJ1-3; no firm D call. Trimming pared 1 base from V and 0 bases from J, leaving 10 bases between. The CDR3 is 16 residues long. The V gene's germline CDR1 is MNHNS and CDR2 SASEGT. The CDR3: CASSEGFGISGNTIYF. Written as DNA, the CDR3 is TGTGCCAGCAGTGAAGGGTTTGGAATCTCTGGAAACACCATATATTTT.

This clone was counted once. The rearrangement joins TRBV6-5 to TRBJ2-7, with D perhaps TRBD2 (6 bases). Germline CDR1 is MNHEY and CDR2 is SVGAGI. The V gene lost 7 bases and the J gene lost 0 bases, with 10 bases spanning the gap. The CDR3 is 13 residues long. CDR3 amino acids: CASMRGLSYEQYF. In DNA form, the CDR3 reads TGTGCCAGCATGCGGGGACTCTCCTACGAGCAGTACTTC.

This sequence joins TRBV27 and TRBJ2-4, with D perhaps assigned TRBD1 or TRBD2 (5 bases each). Germline V gene lookup returns CDR1 MNHEY and CDR2 SMNVEV (reference sequence). Trimming removed 6 bases from V and 8 bases from J, with 20 bases in between. The CDR3 is 15 residues long. DNA of the CDR3: TGTGCCAGCAGCCCCGTGGGGGTTACCTTTGACATTCAGTACTTC. Translating gives CASSPVGVTFDIQYF.

This chain connects TRBV7-9 to TRBJ2-3, with D hard to call. Germline V lookup: CDR1 SEHNR, CDR2 FQNEAQ (reference sequence). This CDR3 has 15 residues. Trimming shortened V by 1 base and J by 4 bases, and 12 bases separated the two germline ends. CDR3 DNA sequence: TGTGCCAGCAGCTTAGGGGTCCTAGTTGCAGATACGCAGTATTTT. Translation: CASSLGVLVADTQYF.

This clone was seen more than once but under ten times. V is TRBV30 and J is TRBJ2-7, with 11 bases identical to TRBD1. The CDR3 extends over 13 amino acids. Trimming at V came to 3 bases and at J to 4 bases, leaving 2 bases not matched to a gene. Germline CDR1 reads GTSNPN; CDR2 reads SVGIG (reference sequence). Here the CDR3 reads CAWRRDRGYEQYF. The DNA of the CDR3 is TGTGCCTGGAGGAGGGACAGGGGGTACGAGCAGTACTTC.

The chain recombines TRBV29-1 with TRBJ1-2; D call uncertain. Germline assignment: CDR1 SQVTM and CDR2 ANQGSEA. CDR3 length: 12 residues. V lost 4 bases, J lost 3 bases, and 9 bases lay in between. In DNA form, the CDR3 reads TGCAGCGTTGTCAAGGGAGACTATGGCTACACCTTC. Translation: CSVVKGDYGYTF.

The rearrangement joins TRBV6-1 to TRBJ2-7; D gene unclear. The length of the CDR3 is 13 residues. Germline CDR1 reads MNHNS; CDR2 reads SASEGT. The V end lost 3 bases, the J end lost 3 bases, and 9 bases lay between the germline ends. The CDR3 spells CASSDGVLYEQYF. CDR3 sequence (DNA): TGTGCCAGCAGTGATGGGGTCCTCTACGAGCAGTACTTC.

V and J are TRBV19 and TRBJ1-5; D gene uncertain. Per germline, CDR1 LNHDA and CDR2 SQIVND (reference sequence). The CDR3 length is 13 residues. Trimming removed 5 bases from V and 3 bases from J, with 8 bases in between. CDR3 sequence: CASSWQDNQPQHF. CDR3 DNA: TGTGCCAGTAGTTGGCAGGACAATCAGCCCCAGCATTTT.

V usage is TRBV19 and J usage is TRBJ2-2; 10 bases line up with TRBD2. Germline V lookup: CDR1 LNHDA, CDR2 SQIVND (reference sequence). This CDR3 region has 16 residues. Unmatched junction bases numbered 8, after V lost 5 bases and J lost 5 bases. CDR3 residues: CASSVPSGSKTGELFF. CDR3 DNA sequence: TGTGCCAGTAGTGTTCCTAGCGGGAGTAAGACCGGGGAGCTGTTTTTT.

Concerning this clone itself: At the DNA level, this CDR3 is encoded by other sequences in the same sample as well. The chain uses TRBV5-1 and TRBJ2-1; D gene unclear. Trimming shortened V by 2 bases and J by 0 bases, and 9 bases separated the two germline ends. The CDR3 is 15 amino acids. The germline V gene encodes CDR1 SGHRS and CDR2 YFSETQ. The CDR3, as DNA: TGCGCCAGCAGCTTAGGGCTGAGCTCCTACAATGAGCAGTTCTTC. Translated, it gives CASSLGLSSYNEQFF.

V usage is TRBV18 and J usage is TRBJ2-6, with a tentative D call TRBD1 (6 bases). CDR1 and CDR2 (germline): KGHSH, LQKENI. This CDR3 has 18 amino acids. The V end lost 6 bases, the J end lost 1 base, and 19 bases lay between the germline ends. The CDR3 protein is CASSANQLGGSGANVLTF. As DNA, the CDR3 is TGTGCCAGCTCGGCCAACCAACTAGGGGGATCTGGGGCCAACGTCCTGACTTTC.

The chain combines TRBV5-1 with TRBJ2-7, with D unresolved. The ends were cut back, 0 bases at V and 0 bases at J, with 16 bases in the middle. Germline CDR1 is SGHRS and CDR2 is YFSETQ. CDR3 length equals 17 residues. The DNA of the CDR3 is TGCGCCAGCAGCTTGGGAACCTCCAGTACCGCCTCCTACGAGCAGTACTTC. Protein: CASSLGTSSTASYEQYF. Full variable domain (rest looked up from reference TRBV5-1 and TRBJ2-7): KAGVTQTPRYLIKTRGQQVTLSCSPISGHRSVSWYQQTPGQGLQFLFEYFSETQRNKGNFPGRFSGRQFSNSRSEMNVSTLELGDSALYLCASSLGTSSTASYEQYFGPGTRLTVT.

This clone was recorded a few times. The V gene is TRBV5-5, the J gene TRBJ2-3, with 7 bases that match TRBD2. CDR3 size: 15 residues. CDR1 is SGHKS, CDR2 YYEKEE, per germline (reference sequence). The J segment lost 2 bases and the V segment lost 0 bases, leaving 3 bases of the junction unmatched. The CDR3 protein is CASSLVGLSTDTQYF. The CDR3 DNA sequence: TGTGCCAGCAGCTTGGTGGGACTATCCACAGATACGCAGTATTTT.

This clone was seen just once. This chain connects TRBV5-8 to TRBJ2-1, with TRBD1 as a possible D gene (5 bases). Per the germline V gene, CDR1 is SGHTS and CDR2 is YDEGEE. This CDR3 has 15 residues. Trimming stripped 0 bases from V and 8 bases from J, with 15 bases between. As DNA, the CDR3 is TGTGCCAGCAGCTTGGCCGGGCAGGGCTCGGATGAGCAGTTCTTC. Protein sequence: CASSLAGQGSDEQFF.

The CDR3 sequence is CASRLAPGRSYEQYF. The CDR3 region has the DNA TGTGCAAGTCGCTTAGCGCCCGGCAGATCCTACGAGCAGTACTTC. This rearrangement joins TRBV12-2 to TRBJ2-7. TRBV12-2 is shown as a pseudogene. The CDR3 runs 15 residues.

The chain joins TRBV2 to TRBJ2-6; D is ambiguous. Germline V gene data show CDR1 as SNHLY and CDR2 as FYNNEI. CDR3 length: 14 residues. V gave up 6 bases and J gave up 0 bases, with 6 bases separating them. The CDR3 loop reads CASSPSSGANVLTF. CDR3 sequence (DNA): TGTGCCAGCAGCCCGAGCTCTGGGGCCAACGTCCTGACTTTC.

The chain recombines TRBV12-3 or TRBV12-4 with TRBJ1-6, with D unclear. V lost 2 bases and J lost 6, with 5 bases in between. The CDR3 has 13 residues. The CDR3 DNA sequence: TGTGCCAGCAGTTTACTCGGTAATTCACCCCTCCACTTT. Its translation is CASSLLGNSPLHF.

The gene calls are TRBV28 and TRBJ1-1, with TRBD1 as a possible D gene (6 bases). Trimming took 5 bases from V and 9 from J, leaving 16 bases between them. The CDR3 length is 13 residues. Germline V lookup: CDR1 MDHEN, CDR2 SYDVKM. The CDR3 nucleotides read TGTGCCAGCAGTCCCCCGGACAGCGTACAAGCTTTCTTT. Translation: CASSPPDSVQAFF.

This clone was counted at least ten times. The V call is TRBV2, the J call TRBJ2-5, with unresolved D. Germline-derived CDR1 and CDR2 are SNHLY and FYNNEI. Trimming shortened V by 6 bases and J by 1 base, and 12 bases separated the two germline ends. The CDR3 consists of 14 residues. The CDR3 region has the DNA TGTGCCAGCAGAAATAGGAGCTTCCAAGAGACCCAGTACTTC. This translates into CASRNRSFQETQYF. Full variable domain (outside the CDR3, taken from reference TRBV2 and TRBJ2-5): EPEVTQTPSHQVTQMGQEVILRCVPISNHLYFYWYRQILGQKVEFLVSFYNNEISEKSEIFDDQFSVERPDGSNFTLKIRSTKLEDSAMYFCASRNRSFQETQYFGPGTRLLVL.